Listed here are 10 T cell receptor beta chains from one sample, sequenced in a study of blood T cell repertoires in COVID-19. The table came from immunoSEQ multiplex PCR; TCRdb's copy has only in-frame clones and leaves some out. The data contain almost 200,000 clones, 70% to 90% of them singletons. The sample was PBMCs or T cells enriched from blood (not recorded which). These TCRs come from a woman younger than 35 who had recovered from COVID-19.

This sequence joins TRBV6-4 and TRBJ2-1, with D perhaps matching TRBD1 (5 bases). This CDR3 spans 15 amino acids. Germline V lookup: CDR1 MRHNA, CDR2 SNTAGT. V was shortened by 2 bases and J by 10 bases, with 18 bases between the two germline ends. CDR3 sequence (DNA): TGTGCCAGCAGTGACGGGGCGCGAGAGTTGGACGAGCAGTTCTTC. Encoded protein: CASSDGARELDEQFF.

J is TRBJ2-7 and V is TRBV5-3; D may be TRBD1 (6 bases). TRBV5-3 is sorted into the ORF group, with uncertain function. The CDR3 consists of 14 residues. The V end lost 0 bases, the J end lost 2 bases, and 9 bases lay between the germline ends. CDR3 nucleotide sequence: TGTGCCAGAAGCTTGGGACAGGAGCCCTACGAGCAGTACTTC. It is translated as CARSLGQEPYEQYF.

Only one count was recorded for this clone. The rearrangement uses TRBV7-9 and TRBJ1-4, with D possibly being TRBD1 (6 bases). The V and J ends lost 5 bases and 3 bases respectively, with 13 bases between them. The CDR3 runs to 15 residues. Germline CDR1 and CDR2: SEHNR and FQNEAQ (reference sequence). CDR3 sequence: CASSRGAGPNEKLFF. The CDR3 DNA reads TGTGCCAGCAGCCGGGGGGCAGGGCCTAATGAAAAACTGTTTTTT.

This clone occurred a few times. The chain has TRBV6-1 and TRBJ2-3, with 11 bases aligning to TRBD1. Germline V gene sequence: CDR1 MNHNS, CDR2 SASEGT. This CDR3 contains 16 residues. V was pared by 0 bases and J by 4 bases, with 3 bases of the junction left unmatched. CDR3 sequence reads: CASSEAPGQGADTQYF. The CDR3 DNA sequence: TGTGCCAGCAGTGAAGCTCCGGGACAGGGGGCAGATACGCAGTATTTT.

This clone showed up just a few times. CDR3 residues: CASSYSSQGLAVDEQFF. The CDR3 DNA is TGTGCCAGCAGTTACTCGTCCCAGGGACTAGCCGTCGATGAGCAGTTCTTC. The chain joins TRBV6-2 or TRBV6-3 to TRBJ2-1, with 9 positions matching TRBD2. The CDR3 sequence is 17 residues long. Germline lookup yields CDR1 MNHEY and CDR2 SVGEGT. Unmatched junction bases numbered 11, after V lost 0 bases and J lost 8 bases.

The V and J genes are TRBV6-2 or TRBV6-3 and TRBJ2-7; 9 bases are a match to TRBD1. This CDR3 has 15 amino acids. J was trimmed by 6 bases and V by 2 bases; bases with no gene match: 8. Germline V gene lookup returns CDR1 MNHEY and CDR2 SVGEGT. CDR3 bases: TGTGCCAGCAGTTACCCAAGGGACAGGGTGATCGAGCAGTACTTC. It specifies CASSYPRDRVIEQYF.

This chain links TRBV29-1 with TRBJ1-2, with D possibly being TRBD1 (6 bases). The CDR3 is 13 residues long. Trimming removed 7 bases from V and 4 bases from J, with 16 bases in between. Germline-derived CDR1 and CDR2 are SQVTM and ANQGSEA. The chain's CDR3 is CSAREQGSYGYTF. The CDR3 DNA reads TGCAGCGCTCGAGAACAGGGTAGCTATGGCTACACCTTC.

The gene calls are TRBV4-1 and TRBJ2-1, with TRBD2 matching 7 bases. In germline, CDR1 is MGHRA, CDR2 YSYEKL. The CDR3 has 15 amino acids. V lost 3 bases and J lost 8; bases outside the gene matches: 10. DNA for the CDR3: TGCGCCAGCAGCCATATCGGGGGGATCCGGGATGAGCAGTTCTTC. This codes for CASSHIGGIRDEQFF.

CDR3 amino acids: CAISEGTDYTEAFF. CDR3 nucleotides: TGTGCCATCAGTGAGGGGACTGACTACACTGAAGCTTTCTTT. V usage is TRBV10-3 and J usage is TRBJ1-1; maybe TRBD1 (5 bases). Between the trimmed V and J ends, which lost 2 bases and 3 bases, there was a span of 10 bases. CDR3 length equals 14 residues. CDR1 is ENHRY, CDR2 SYGVKD, per germline.

The V gene is TRBV29-1, the J gene TRBJ2-1; 7 nucleotides align to TRBD1. The CDR3 is made up of 12 amino acids. Germline V gene sequence: CDR1 SQVTM, CDR2 ANQGSEA. Unmatched junction bases numbered 4, after V lost 7 bases and J lost 4 bases. This CDR3 reads CSEGTAYNEQFF. CDR3 sequence (DNA): TGCAGCGAGGGGACAGCTTACAATGAGCAGTTCTTC.